Sequencing of this T cell receptor beta chain was carried out in a study of OX40 agonist ivuxolimab in advanced cancers. On the study more broadly: A male proportion of around 86% was recorded, with mean age about 54 years and range about 23 to 90.

From germline, CDR1 is SGHRS and CDR2 YFSETQ. The length of the CDR3 is 13 residues. Trimming cost V 4 bases and J 1 base, with 8 bases left between them. The method was immunoSEQ multiplex PCR; TCRdb's version includes in-frame clones alone and lacks a portion of them. Here the sample spans some 34,000 clones, 84% being singletons. Comment on this clone: Other nucleotide sequences in the sample specify the same CDR3.

Researchers took blood at baseline, on cycle 4 day 1, and on cycle 7 day 1. The receptor comes from an adult with an advanced solid tumor such as melanoma, head and neck, liver or kidney cancer. The chain couples TRBV5-1 to TRBJ1-1; D remains unclear. The sequencing here drew on CD4+ or CD8+ T cells sorted from blood, taken in a trial of the OX40 agonist ivuxolimab. For the CDR3, the DNA is TGCGCCAGCAGCCCTCGCGGGAACACTGAAGCTTTCTTT. Translating it yields CASSPRGNTEAFF.